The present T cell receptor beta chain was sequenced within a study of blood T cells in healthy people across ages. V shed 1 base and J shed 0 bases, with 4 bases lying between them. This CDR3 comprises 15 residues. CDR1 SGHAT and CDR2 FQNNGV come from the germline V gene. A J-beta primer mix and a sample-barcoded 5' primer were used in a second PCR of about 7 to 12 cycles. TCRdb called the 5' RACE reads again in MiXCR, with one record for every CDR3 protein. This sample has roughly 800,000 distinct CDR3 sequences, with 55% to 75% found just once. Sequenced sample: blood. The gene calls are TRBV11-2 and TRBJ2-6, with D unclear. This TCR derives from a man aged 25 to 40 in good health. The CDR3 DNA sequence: TGTGCCAGCAGCTTAGGGTACTCTGGGGCCAACGTCCTGACTTTC. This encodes CASSLGYSGANVLTF. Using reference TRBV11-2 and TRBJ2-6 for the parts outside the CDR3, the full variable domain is EAGVAQSPRYKIIEKRQSVAFWCNPISGHATLYWYQQILGQGPKLLIQFQNNGVVDDSQLPKDRFSAERLKGVDSTLKIQPAKLEDSAVYLCASSLGYSGANVLTFGAGSRLTVL.